This passage covers 20 T cell receptor beta chains from one sample sequenced in a study of T cells in Graves' hyperthyroidism and ophthalmopathy. RNA transcripts served as the template for amplifying TCR beta CDR3 regions. A set of HTBI primers served as the primers for a first-round RT-PCR of the TCR CDR3. TCRdb re-called the multiplex PCR reads with MiXCR, one entry per CDR3 protein. The sample contains more than 300,000 distinct CDR3 sequences, around 13% of which appear only once. The sample consisted of blood. These TCRs come from a woman in her 30s with Graves' ophthalmopathy.

The sample holds many counts of this clonotype. The J gene is TRBJ2-3, the V gene TRBV12-3 or TRBV12-4; no definite D call. V was shortened by 5 bases and J by 0 bases, with 9 bases between the two germline ends. This CDR3 is built from 14 residues. The CDR3 protein is CASSPQKSTDTQYF. CDR3 coding DNA: TGTGCCAGCAGTCCCCAGAAAAGCACAGATACGCAGTATTTT.

This clonotype was recorded at least ten times. The V and J genes are TRBV11-2 and TRBJ1-5, with TRBD1 identical over 7 bases. With 5 bases clipped from V and 1 base from J, the junction kept 8 bases outside the gene matches. The CDR3 contains 16 residues. Germline assignment: CDR1 SGHAT and CDR2 FQNNGV. The CDR3 reads CASSHGQEGSNQPQHF. Here the CDR3 DNA reads TGTGCCAGCAGCCATGGACAGGAGGGGAGCAATCAGCCCCAGCATTTT.

This chain links TRBV11-2 with TRBJ1-2, with TRBD1 identical over 11 bases. CDR3 length: 16 residues. Germline CDR1 reads SGHAT; CDR2 reads FQNNGV. The V segment lost 7 bases and the J segment 2 bases; nucleotides outside the gene matches: 9. CDR3 nucleotide sequence: TGTGCCAGCACCGTGATCCGGACAGGGGGCAACTATGGCTACACCTTC. The encoded protein is CASTVIRTGGNYGYTF.

This clonotype has at least ten counts. The chain combines TRBV6-1 with TRBJ2-7, with a tentative D call TRBD2 (6 bases). Germline CDR1 and CDR2: MNHNS and SASEGT. This CDR3 is 15 amino acids long. Trimming stripped 3 bases from V and 3 bases from J, with 15 bases between. CDR3 nucleotides: TGTGCCAGCAGTGAGGGCAGCCTGGGGGGCTACGAGCAGTACTTC. Its protein is CASSEGSLGGYEQYF.

This clonotype was observed many times. J is TRBJ2-2 and V is TRBV12-3 or TRBV12-4, with 9 nucleotides matching TRBD2. The length of the CDR3 is 17 residues. With 1 base clipped from V and 7 bases from J, the junction kept 10 bases outside the gene matches. In DNA, the CDR3 is TGTGCCAGCAGTTTAGAGATTGGCGGGGGGGCGGTCGGGGAGCTGTTTTTT. Residues: CASSLEIGGGAVGELFF.

This clonotype was observed a handful of times. The chain couples TRBV4-1 to TRBJ1-5; 9 bases align to TRBD1. Germline-derived CDR1 and CDR2 are MGHRA and YSYEKL. V shed 1 base and J 3 bases; nucleotides not matched to a gene: 10. CDR3 length: 18 amino acids. The CDR3 bases are TGCGCCAGCAGCCAAGCAGGGACAGGGATTGGGAACAATCAGCCCCAGCATTTT. This sequence encodes CASSQAGTGIGNNQPQHF.

This clonotype was seen many times. The chain uses TRBV30 and TRBJ1-4, with D maybe TRBD1 (5 bases). The CDR3 loop spans 16 amino acids. V dropped 2 bases and J dropped 6 bases, with 19 bases sitting between them. Germline CDR1 is GTSNPN and CDR2 is SVGIG (reference sequence). The CDR3 region is CAWSYLYGTLDEKLFF. The CDR3 DNA sequence: TGTGCCTGGAGTTATTTATACGGGACCTTGGATGAAAAACTGTTTTTT.

This clonotype was observed at least ten times. The rearrangement links TRBV28 to TRBJ2-3; 16 nucleotides line up with TRBD2. V was clipped by 4 bases and J by 6 bases; unmatched bases: 10. The germline gives CDR1 MDHEN, CDR2 SYDVKM. This CDR3 comprises 18 residues. The CDR3 DNA is TGTGCCAGCAGTTCGGGACTAGCGGGGGGGCCAACCTCTGATACGCAGTATTTT. Its protein product is CASSSGLAGGPTSDTQYF.

This clonotype was counted ten times or more. The rearrangement joins TRBV27 to TRBJ2-7; 9 bases match TRBD1. Germline CDR1 and CDR2: MNHEY and SMNVEV (reference sequence). CDR3 length equals 14 residues. V trimming: 7 bases; J trimming: 1 base; junction bases outside the gene matches: 5. This chain's CDR3 is CASKQGAQSYEQYF. CDR3 DNA: TGTGCCAGCAAACAGGGGGCCCAGTCCTACGAGCAGTACTTC.

In regard to this clonotype: Mismatch with germline at one junction end may stem from a read error. The rearrangement joins TRBV12-3 or TRBV12-4 to TRBJ1-4; TRBD1 matches 10 bases. The CDR3 consists of 15 residues. CDR3 residues: CAISLATGGSEKLFF. DNA of the CDR3: TGTGCCATCAGTTTGGCGACAGGGGGCAGTGAAAAACTGTTTTTT.

This clonotype was detected many times. The CDR3 coding sequence is TGTGCCTGGACCCCGGAGATAAATCAGCCCCAGCATTTT. Residues: CAWTPEINQPQHF. The rearrangement links TRBV30 to TRBJ1-5, with D uncertain. The CDR3 covers 13 residues. The germline gives CDR1 GTSNPN, CDR2 SVGIG (reference sequence). Trimming removed 4 bases from V and 4 bases from J, with 11 bases in between.

This clonotype occurred many times. The chain joins TRBV7-3 to TRBJ1-1, with TRBD1 as a possible D gene (6 bases). The length of the CDR3 is 13 residues. The V end lost 3 bases, the J end lost 5 bases, and 10 bases lay between the germline ends. Germline V lookup: CDR1 SGHTA, CDR2 FQGTGA. The CDR3 DNA reads as TGTGCCAGCAGCTTTCACAGGGAGACTGAAGCTTTCTTT. Translation: CASSFHRETEAFF. The full variable domain, rest sourced from reference TRBV7-3 and TRBJ1-1, is GAGVSQTPSNKVTEKGKYVELRCDPISGHTALYWYRQSLGQGPEFLIYFQGTGAADDSGLPNDRFFAVRPEGSVSTLKIQRTERGDSAVYLCASSFHRETEAFFGQGTRLTVV.

This clonotype was recorded once. At one boundary the junction diverges from the germline segment, which might be a read error. V and J are TRBV28 and TRBJ2-1; 7 nucleotides match TRBD1. The CDR3 contains 16 residues. Per germline, CDR1 MDHEN and CDR2 SYDVKM. The CDR3 is CASSHRDRTIYNEQFF. CDR3 sequence (DNA): TGCGCCAGCAGCCACCGGGACAGAACAATCTACAATGAGCAGTTCTTC.

This clonotype was seen at least ten times. V usage is TRBV6-1 and J usage is TRBJ2-1; tentative D call: TRBD1 (5 bases). The CDR3 runs 16 residues. Germline values: CDR1 MNHNS, CDR2 SASEGT. The V gene lost 0 bases and the J gene lost 2 bases, with 11 bases spanning the gap. CDR3 bases: TGTGCCAGCAGTGAAGCCCACAGGAGAGCCTACAATGAGCAGTTCTTC. Translated: CASSEAHRRAYNEQFF.

Notes on this clonotype: Here the CDR3 omits its conserved ending phenylalanine or tryptophan, so a read error is the likely source. The rearrangement joins TRBV20-1 to TRBJ2-2; 7 nucleotides agree with TRBD1. CDR3 length: 13 amino acids. Germline lookup yields CDR1 DFQATT and CDR2 SNEGSKA (reference sequence). J lost 4 bases, V lost 6 bases, and 5 bases had no gene match. The CDR3 protein is CSATGQTTGELFL. CDR3 bases: TGCAGTGCGACGGGACAGACCACCGGGGAGCTGTTTCTT.

This clonotype showed up many times. This rearrangement joins TRBV30 to TRBJ2-7; D is possibly TRBD2 (5 bases). Germline V gene lookup returns CDR1 GTSNPN and CDR2 SVGIG (reference sequence). Trimming stripped 7 bases from V and 2 bases from J, with 9 bases between. The CDR3 contains 11 residues. The CDR3 protein is CALRAAYEQYF. Written as DNA, the CDR3 is TGTGCCTTGAGGGCGGCCTACGAGCAGTACTTC. Combining the CDR3 with reference TRBV30 and TRBJ2-7 gives the whole variable domain SQTIHQWPATLVQPVGSPLSLECTVEGTSNPNLYWYRQAAGRGLQLLFYSVGIGQISSEVPQNLSASRPQDRQFILSSKKLLLSDSGFYLCALRAAYEQYFGPGTRLTVT.

The sample holds one count of this clonotype. Its ends do not fully match the called genes, so a read error is possible. This rearrangement joins TRBV19 to TRBJ1-2; 7 bases map to TRBD1. The CDR3 has 15 amino acids. CDR1 LNHDA and CDR2 SQIVND come from the germline V gene (reference sequence). The CDR3 region is CVSSTPGTANYGYTF. The CDR3 bases are TGTGTCAGTAGTACCCCCGGGACAGCTAACTATGGCTACACCTTC. The variable domain in full, with the rest retrieved from reference TRBV19 and TRBJ1-2, is DGGITQSPKYLFRKEGQNVTLSCEQNLNHDAMYWYRQDPGQGLRLIYYSQIVNDFQKGDIAEGYSVSREKKESFPLTVTSAQKNPTAFYLCVSSTPGTANYGYTFGSGTRLTVV.

This clonotype was counted many times. V usage is TRBV28 and J usage is TRBJ1-3; no reliable D call. Germline V gene data show CDR1 as MDHEN and CDR2 as SYDVKM. The CDR3 totals 13 residues. V was trimmed by 6 bases and J by 0 bases, leaving 6 bases between them. The CDR3, as DNA: TGTGCCAGCAGGACAAGCTCTGGAAACACCATATATTTT. It encodes CASRTSSGNTIYF.

This clonotype was picked up a small number of times. CDR3 residues: CASRRSGAGNTIYF. The CDR3 DNA follows: TGTGCCAGCAGACGAAGTGGGGCTGGAAACACCATATATTTT. The chain employs TRBV9 and TRBJ1-3; D ambiguous. The CDR3 extends over 14 amino acids. The V gene lost 5 bases and the J gene lost 2 bases, with 11 bases spanning the gap. CDR1 and CDR2 (germline): SGDLS, YYNGEE.

This clonotype came up many times. The chain links TRBV19 to TRBJ2-1, with 10 bases aligning to TRBD1. J lost 9 bases, V lost 10 bases, and 15 bases had no gene match. Germline CDR1 and CDR2: LNHDA and SQIVND (reference sequence). The CDR3 is made up of 15 amino acids. CDR3: CATMMGQGTYGEQFF. CDR3 sequence (DNA): TGTGCCACCATGATGGGACAGGGGACCTACGGTGAGCAGTTCTTC.